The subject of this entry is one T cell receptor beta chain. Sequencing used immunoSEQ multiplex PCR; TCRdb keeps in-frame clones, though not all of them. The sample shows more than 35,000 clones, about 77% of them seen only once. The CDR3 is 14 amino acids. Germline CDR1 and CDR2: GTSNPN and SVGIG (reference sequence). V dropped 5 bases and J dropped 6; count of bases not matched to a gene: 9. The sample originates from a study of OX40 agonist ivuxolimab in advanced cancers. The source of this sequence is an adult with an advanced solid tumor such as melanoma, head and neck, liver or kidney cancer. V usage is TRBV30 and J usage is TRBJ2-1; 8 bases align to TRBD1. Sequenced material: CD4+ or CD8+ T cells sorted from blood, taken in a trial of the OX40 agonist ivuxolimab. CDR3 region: CAWSPGTGGNEQFF. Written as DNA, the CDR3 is TGTGCCTGGTCCCCGGGGACAGGTGGCAATGAGCAGTTCTTC. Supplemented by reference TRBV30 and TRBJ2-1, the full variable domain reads SQTIHQWPATLVQPVGSPLSLECTVEGTSNPNLYWYRQAAGRGLQLLFYSVGIGQISSEVPQNLSASRPQDRQFILSSKKLLLSDSGFYLCAWSPGTGGNEQFFGPGTRLTVL.